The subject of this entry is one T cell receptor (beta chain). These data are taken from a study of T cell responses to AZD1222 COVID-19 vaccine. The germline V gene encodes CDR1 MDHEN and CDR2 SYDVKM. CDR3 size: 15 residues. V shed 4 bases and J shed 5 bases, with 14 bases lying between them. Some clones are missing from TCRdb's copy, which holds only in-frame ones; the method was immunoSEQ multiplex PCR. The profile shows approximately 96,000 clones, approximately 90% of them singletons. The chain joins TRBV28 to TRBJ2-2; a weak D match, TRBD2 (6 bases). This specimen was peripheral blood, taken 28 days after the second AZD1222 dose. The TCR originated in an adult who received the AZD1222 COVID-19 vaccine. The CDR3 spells CASSWDLRGTGELFF. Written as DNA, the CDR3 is TGTGCCAGCAGTTGGGACTTAAGAGGGACCGGGGAGCTGTTTTTT.